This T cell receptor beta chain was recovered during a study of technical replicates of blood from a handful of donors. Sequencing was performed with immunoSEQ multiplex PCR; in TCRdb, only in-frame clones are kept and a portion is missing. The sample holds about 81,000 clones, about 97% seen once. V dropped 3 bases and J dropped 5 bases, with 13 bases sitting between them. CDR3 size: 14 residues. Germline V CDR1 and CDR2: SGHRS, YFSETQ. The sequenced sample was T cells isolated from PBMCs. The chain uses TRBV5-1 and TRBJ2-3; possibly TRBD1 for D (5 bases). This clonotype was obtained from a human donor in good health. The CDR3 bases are TGCGCCAGCAGCTCCACGACCAGGGAAGATACGCAGTATTTT. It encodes CASSSTTREDTQYF. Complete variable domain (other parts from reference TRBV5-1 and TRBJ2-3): KAGVTQTPRYLIKTRGQQVTLSCSPISGHRSVSWYQQTPGQGLQFLFEYFSETQRNKGNFPGRFSGRQFSNSRSEMNVSTLELGDSALYLCASSSTTREDTQYFGPGTRLTVL.